The T cell receptor (beta chain) under discussion was sequenced for a study of blood T cell repertoires in COVID-19. Across the study: COVID-19 samples from acute and convalescent phases originated in the United States, Italy and Spain. PBMCs, B-cell-depleted T cells, or T cells provided the cDNA or gDNA that made up the material.

Per the original data handling: Counts of nucleated cells, estimated from reference gene primer amplification, were obtained. Sequenced by immunoSEQ multiplex PCR; TCRdb stores in-frame clones only, minus some. V, J and clone size are those of that table, while D and trimming were read from the DNA. Here the sample spans 98,000 or so clones, about four fifths being singletons. This CDR3 has 15 amino acids. Germline loops: CDR1 MNHEY, CDR2 SVGEGT. The germline V and J ends were trimmed by 5 bases and 5 bases, with 18 bases remaining between them. The clonotype originates from a woman in her 70s with acute or convalescent COVID-19. The sequencing sample was made of peripheral blood. V is TRBV6-2 or TRBV6-3 and J is TRBJ1-2; D might be TRBD1 (5 bases). The CDR3 coding sequence is TGTGCCAGCAGTAACCCCCCGGCGGGGGGATATGGCTACACCTTC. Amino acid sequence: CASSNPPAGGYGYTF.